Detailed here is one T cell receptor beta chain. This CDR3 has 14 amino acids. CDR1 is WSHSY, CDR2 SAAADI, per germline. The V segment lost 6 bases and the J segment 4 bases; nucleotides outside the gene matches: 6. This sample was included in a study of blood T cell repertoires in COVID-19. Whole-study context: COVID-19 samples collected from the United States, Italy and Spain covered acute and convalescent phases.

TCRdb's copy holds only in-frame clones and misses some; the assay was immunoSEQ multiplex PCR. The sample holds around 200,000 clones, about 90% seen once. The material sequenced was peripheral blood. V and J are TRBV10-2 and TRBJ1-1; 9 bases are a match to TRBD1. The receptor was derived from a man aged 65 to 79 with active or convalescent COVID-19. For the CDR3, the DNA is TGCGCCAGCAGGCTACAGGGGGCCGTCACTGAAGCTTTCTTT. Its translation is CASRLQGAVTEAFF.